Following are 16 T cell receptor beta chains from one sample sequenced in a study of blood T cell repertoires in COVID-19. Libraries were prepared by immunoSEQ multiplex PCR; TCRdb keeps only in-frame clonotypes and omits some of them. Of fewer than 500,000 clones in the sample, 80% to 90% were seen once. Sequenced material: PBMCs or T cells enriched from blood (not recorded which). The receptors come from a man aged 25 to 40 who had recovered from COVID-19.

The chain joins TRBV19 to TRBJ2-5; D may be TRBD2 (6 bases). Germline lookup yields CDR1 LNHDA and CDR2 SQIVND (reference sequence). The CDR3 length is 16 residues. The ends were cut back, 0 bases at V and 1 base at J, with 12 bases in the middle. In nucleotides, the CDR3 is TGTGCCAGTAGTATAGATCCCGCGGGGACCCAAGAGACCCAGTACTTC. It yields the protein CASSIDPAGTQETQYF.

The DNA for the CDR3 is TGTGCCAGCAGTGGTACGTTACAGGGAGGCAATCAGCCCCAGCATTTT. Translation: CASSGTLQGGNQPQHF. The chain has TRBV27 and TRBJ1-5, with D possibly TRBD1 on 6 matching bases. The germline V gene has CDR1 MNHEY and CDR2 SMNVEV (reference sequence). The CDR3 contains 16 residues. The V gene lost 5 bases and the J gene lost 2 bases, with 16 bases spanning the gap.

The CDR3 region is CAIKLIQGAGGYTF. DNA of the CDR3: TGTGCCATCAAACTAATCCAGGGGGCTGGCGGCTACACCTTC. The V gene is TRBV10-3, the J gene TRBJ1-2; 8 bases agree with TRBD1. The V and J ends lost 7 bases and 8 bases, in that order; junction bases with no gene match: 12. In germline, CDR1 is ENHRY, CDR2 SYGVKD. This CDR3 region has 14 residues.

This clone was seen once. This sequence joins TRBV4-1 and TRBJ1-6; D is perhaps TRBD1 (6 bases). The CDR3 runs to 16 residues. V lost 4 bases and J 2 bases, leaving 12 bases between the germline ends. In germline, CDR1 is MGHRA, CDR2 YSYEKL. The chain's CDR3 is CASSPGGHAYNSPLHF. The CDR3 nucleotides read TGCGCCAGCAGCCCCGGGGGGCACGCCTATAATTCACCCCTCCACTTT.

A note on this clone: The identical CDR3 is also encoded by other nucleotide sequences in the sample. The V and J genes are TRBV18 and TRBJ1-5; tentatively, D is TRBD1 (5 bases). Germline CDR1 is KGHSH and CDR2 is LQKENI. The CDR3 has 13 residues. Trimming pared 3 bases from V and 6 bases from J, leaving 9 bases between. The CDR3 nucleotides read TGTGCCAGCTCACCCGGGCAGGGTCAGCCCCAGCATTTT. Translation: CASSPGQGQPQHF. Variable domain in full (rest from reference TRBV18 and TRBJ1-5): NAGVMQNPRHLVRRRGQEARLRCSPMKGHSHVYWYRQLPEEGLKFMVYLQKENIIDESGMPKERFSAEFPKEGPSILRIQQVVRGDSAAYFCASSPGQGQPQHFGDGTRLSIL.

A note on this clone: This specimen includes other DNA sequences encoding the same CDR3. The rearrangement links TRBV9 to TRBJ2-2; D not resolved. V lost 0 bases, J lost 0 bases, and 6 bases lay in between. From germline, CDR1 is SGDLS and CDR2 YYNGEE. The CDR3 length is 15 residues. This CDR3 is CASSVGGTNTGELFF. Here the CDR3 DNA reads TGTGCCAGCAGCGTAGGCGGTACGAACACCGGGGAGCTGTTTTTT.

This sequence joins TRBV5-1 and TRBJ1-4; 9 nucleotides match TRBD1. This CDR3 has 16 amino acids. Trimming took 4 bases from V and 5 from J; bases not matched to a gene: 9. CDR1 is SGHRS, CDR2 YFSETQ, per germline. For the CDR3, the DNA is TGCGCCAGCAGCGGAACCGGGACAGGGTGGAATGAAAAACTGTTTTTT. This gives the protein CASSGTGTGWNEKLFF.

The chain combines TRBV6-6 with TRBJ1-1; the D gene is possibly TRBD1 (5 bases). Germline V gives CDR1 MNHNY, CDR2 SVGAGI (reference sequence). This CDR3 has 13 amino acids. Trimming took off 4 bases at V and 13 bases at J, with 19 bases between the two ends. Written as DNA, the CDR3 is TGTGCCAGCAGTTCCCCTCTTGACTTCGGGGGTTTCTTT. This translates into CASSSPLDFGGFF.

V and J are TRBV5-1 and TRBJ2-2, with 11 bases matching TRBD2. V gave up 4 bases and J gave up 2 bases; unmatched junction bases: 10. This CDR3 has 18 residues. CDR1 and CDR2 (germline): SGHRS, YFSETQ. This CDR3 is CASSLLAGGRYNTGELFF. The CDR3 bases are TGCGCCAGCAGCCTCCTAGCGGGGGGCCGCTACAACACCGGGGAGCTGTTTTTT.

The chain employs TRBV9 and TRBJ2-3; TRBD2 agrees at 7 bases. From germline, CDR1 is SGDLS and CDR2 YYNGEE. This CDR3 is built from 16 residues. The ends lost 4 bases at V and 1 base at J; junction bases unmatched: 9. CDR3 amino acids: CASSPRTSFGTDTQYF. The CDR3 DNA follows: TGTGCCAGCAGCCCTCGGACTAGTTTTGGCACAGATACGCAGTATTTT.

CDR3 nucleotide sequence: TGCGCCAGCAGCCAGAAGGGAGGAGACAGCGATCAGCCCCAGCATTTT. It translates to CASSQKGGDSDQPQHF. V and J are TRBV4-1 and TRBJ1-5; TRBD1 is a possible D gene (5 bases). The germline CDR1 and CDR2 sequences are MGHRA and YSYEKL. V was cut by 3 bases and J by 5 bases, with 17 bases left in between. The CDR3 sequence is 16 residues long.

The rearrangement links TRBV11-2 to TRBJ2-2; D perhaps matches TRBD2 (6 bases). V was pared by 5 bases and J by 5 bases, with 15 bases between. From germline, CDR1 is SGHAT and CDR2 FQNNGV. The CDR3 contains 15 residues. Here the CDR3 DNA reads TGTGCCAGCAGCCTGGGGGGAATTCAGACCGGGGAGCTGTTTTTT. This gives the protein CASSLGGIQTGELFF.

V is TRBV2 and J is TRBJ1-3; maybe TRBD1 (6 bases). Germline V gene data show CDR1 as SNHLY and CDR2 as FYNNEI. The ends were cut back, 6 bases at V and 3 bases at J, with 15 bases in the middle. The CDR3 sequence is 15 residues long. The CDR3 coding sequence is TGTGCCAGCAGCCCGGACAGTAGTGATGGAAACACCATATATTTT. Translated, it gives CASSPDSSDGNTIYF.

The chain joins TRBV7-6 to TRBJ1-1; 8 nucleotides match TRBD1. Germline lookup yields CDR1 SGHVS and CDR2 FNYEAQ. The V segment lost 2 bases and the J segment 2 bases; nucleotides outside the gene matches: 7. This CDR3 has 16 amino acids. CDR3 DNA: TGTGCCAGCAGCTTACAAGGGACAGGAGGAAACACTGAAGCTTTCTTT. As protein: CASSLQGTGGNTEAFF.

This clone appeared a single time. The gene calls are TRBV4-1 and TRBJ2-1; D is ambiguous. Deletions cut 4 bases from V and 6 bases from J, with 10 bases between. Germline CDR1 MGHRA, CDR2 YSYEKL. The CDR3 totals 13 residues. The CDR3 sequence: CASSPVGPNEQFF. The DNA for the CDR3 is TGCGCCAGCAGCCCCGTCGGTCCCAATGAGCAGTTCTTC.

V is TRBV10-1 and J is TRBJ2-3; D uncertain. V lost 0 bases and J 4 bases, leaving 11 bases between the germline ends. Per germline, CDR1 WNHNN and CDR2 SYGVQD (reference sequence). CDR3 length: 15 amino acids. CDR3 sequence: CASSESRLVADTQYF. CDR3 DNA sequence: TGCGCCAGCAGTGAGTCTCGGCTAGTTGCAGATACGCAGTATTTT.